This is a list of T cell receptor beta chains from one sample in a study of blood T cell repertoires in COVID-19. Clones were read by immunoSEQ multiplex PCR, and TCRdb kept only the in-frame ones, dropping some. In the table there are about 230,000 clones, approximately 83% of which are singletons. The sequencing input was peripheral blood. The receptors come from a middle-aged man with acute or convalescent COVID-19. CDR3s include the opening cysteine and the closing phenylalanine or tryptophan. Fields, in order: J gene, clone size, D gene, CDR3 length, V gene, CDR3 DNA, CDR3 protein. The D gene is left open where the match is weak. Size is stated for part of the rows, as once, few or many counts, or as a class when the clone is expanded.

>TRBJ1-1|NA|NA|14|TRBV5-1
TGCGCCAGCAGATACCGGACAGAAAACACTGAAGCTTTCTTT
CASRYRTENTEAFF
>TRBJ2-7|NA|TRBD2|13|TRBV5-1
TGCGCCAGCAGCATGGGACTAGCGGGAGAGCAGTACTTC
CASSMGLAGEQYF
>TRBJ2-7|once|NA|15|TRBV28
TGTGCCAGCAGTCCCCCAACGTTGAGCTCCTACGAGCAGTACTTC
CASSPPTLSSYEQYF
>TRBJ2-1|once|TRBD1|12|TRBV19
TGTGCCAGTAGTGTACAGGGGAACGAGCAGTTCTTC
CASSVQGNEQFF
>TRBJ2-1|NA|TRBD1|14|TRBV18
TGTGCCAGCTCACCGACAGGGTCGGGGAATGAGCAGTTCTTC
CASSPTGSGNEQFF
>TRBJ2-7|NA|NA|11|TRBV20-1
TGCAGTGCCGAACGGGAAATCGAGCAGTACTTC
CSAEREIEQYF
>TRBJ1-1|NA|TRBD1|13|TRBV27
TGTGCCAGCAGAACAGGGGGCGTCACTGAAGCTTTCTTT
CASRTGGVTEAFF
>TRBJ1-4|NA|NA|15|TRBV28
TGTGCCAGCAGTTCCCTGACAGGAACTAATGAAAAACTGTTTTTT
CASSSLTGTNEKLFF
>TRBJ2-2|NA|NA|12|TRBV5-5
TGTGCCAGCAGCATGACAGACGGGGAGCTGTTTTTT
CASSMTDGELFF
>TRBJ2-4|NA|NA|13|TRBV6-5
TGTGCCAGCAGGGACTCAGCGGGTAACATTCAGTACTTC
CASRDSAGNIQYF
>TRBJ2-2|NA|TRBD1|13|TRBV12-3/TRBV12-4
TGTGCCAGCAGTCTCAGGGGGCCCGGGGAGCTGTTTTTT
CASSLRGPGELFF
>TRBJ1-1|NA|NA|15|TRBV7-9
TGTGCCAGCAGCTCGCCGGACAGAGCGAACACTGAAGCTTTCTTT
CASSSPDRANTEAFF
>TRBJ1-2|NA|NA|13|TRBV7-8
TGTGCCAGCAGCTTAGCTGTGACGGGAGGCTACACCTTC
CASSLAVTGGYTF
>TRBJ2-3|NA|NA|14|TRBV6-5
TGTGCCAGCAGTTATACAGGGCGCACAGATACGCAGTATTTT
CASSYTGRTDTQYF
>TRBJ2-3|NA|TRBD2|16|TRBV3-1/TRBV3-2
TGTGCCAGCAGCCGGATACTAGCGGGAGTAGGAGATACGCAGTATTTT
CASSRILAGVGDTQYF
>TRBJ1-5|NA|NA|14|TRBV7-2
TGTGCCAGCAGCCCGACAGGACACAATCAGCCCCAGCATTTT
CASSPTGHNQPQHF
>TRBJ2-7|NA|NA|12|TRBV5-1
TGCGCCAGCAGCCGGGACAACTACGAGCAGTACTTC
CASSRDNYEQYF
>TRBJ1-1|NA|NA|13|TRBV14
TGTGCCAGCAGCCAAGATCTTTCCACTGAAGCTTTCTTT
CASSQDLSTEAFF
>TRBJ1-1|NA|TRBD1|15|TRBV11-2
TGTGCCAGCAGCTTAGAAGGGACAGCTAACACTGAAGCTTTCTTT
CASSLEGTANTEAFF
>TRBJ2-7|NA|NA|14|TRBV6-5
TGTGCCAGCAGTTACTCGAGAGGATTCTACGAGCAGTACTTC
CASSYSRGFYEQYF
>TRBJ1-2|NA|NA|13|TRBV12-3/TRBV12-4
TGTGCCAGCAACCGCAGGGGTGACTATGGCTACACCTTC
CASNRRGDYGYTF